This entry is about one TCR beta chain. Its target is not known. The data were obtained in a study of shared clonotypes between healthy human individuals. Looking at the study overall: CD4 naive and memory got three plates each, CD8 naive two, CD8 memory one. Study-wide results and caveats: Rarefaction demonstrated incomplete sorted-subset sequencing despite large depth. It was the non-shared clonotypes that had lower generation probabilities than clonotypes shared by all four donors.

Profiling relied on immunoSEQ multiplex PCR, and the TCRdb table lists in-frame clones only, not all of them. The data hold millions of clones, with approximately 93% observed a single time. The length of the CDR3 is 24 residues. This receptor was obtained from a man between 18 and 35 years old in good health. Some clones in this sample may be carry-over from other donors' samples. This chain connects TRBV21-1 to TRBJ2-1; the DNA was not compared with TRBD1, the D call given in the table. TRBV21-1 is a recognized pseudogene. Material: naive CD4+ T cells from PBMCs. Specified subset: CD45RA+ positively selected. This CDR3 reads CASSKCKPDPSHRAIQFQSYEQFF. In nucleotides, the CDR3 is TGTGCCAGCAGCAAATGCAAACCCGACCCATCCCACAGAGCTATACAATTCCAATCCTATGAGCAGTTCTTC.